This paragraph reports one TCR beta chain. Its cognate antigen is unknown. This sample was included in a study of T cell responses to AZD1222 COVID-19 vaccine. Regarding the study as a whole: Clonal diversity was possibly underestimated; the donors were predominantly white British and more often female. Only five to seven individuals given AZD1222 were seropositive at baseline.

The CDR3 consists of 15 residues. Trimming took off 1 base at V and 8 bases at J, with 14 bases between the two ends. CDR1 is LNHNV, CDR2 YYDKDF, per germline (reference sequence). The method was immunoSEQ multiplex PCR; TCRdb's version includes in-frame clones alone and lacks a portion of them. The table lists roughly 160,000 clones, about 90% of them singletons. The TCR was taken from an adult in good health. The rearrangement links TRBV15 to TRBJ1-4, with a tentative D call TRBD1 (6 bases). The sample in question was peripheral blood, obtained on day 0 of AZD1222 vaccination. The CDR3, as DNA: TGTGCCACCAGCAGAGCAGCAGGGGTTGGCGAAAAACTGTTTTTT. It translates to CATSRAAGVGEKLFF.